The source of this T cell receptor (beta chain) is a study of cytomegalovirus exposure and HLA in healthy donors (dated by TCRdb to the late 2010s). Turning to the overall study: According to an earlier analysis of several hundred of the donors, roughly 180 million T cells yielded some 120 million unique TCR beta sequences and 250 to 350 Gb of sequence data. HLA typing included class I and class II loci at four-digit resolution. The genetic ancestry cluster associated with self-reported Caucasian donors included 80% to 90% of the roughly 380 genotyped donors. An earlier analysis of some 500 of the donors used high-throughput TCR beta sequencing to judge whether each TCR beta V gene segment behaved as functional or pseudogenic. The study was designed to test whether signatures of past pathogen exposure could be identified by cataloging public T cell receptors. Rather than using new phenotypic data, the later analysis identified candidate immune exposures from TCR beta sequences and from how often those sequences occurred across donors. The study combined high-throughput TCR immunosequencing, statistical association of individual TCRs with disease status, and machine learning to predict cytomegalovirus infection status. Genome-wide SNP genotypes for about three fifths of the roughly 670 donors were used in a later genetic analysis, which treated that subset as a discovery cohort. Among several hundred genotyped donors of the cohort, an average of roughly 230,000 unique TCR beta nucleotide sequences was sequenced per donor, of which about 18% were non-productive. A later analysis re-analyzed previously published TCR beta repertoires from 650 to 800 donors and added high-resolution HLA genotyping to study TCR occurrence patterns. Typing coverage varied by locus: roughly 629-640 donors for A, B, C, DRB1 and DQB1; roughly 560 for DQA1; about 600 for DPA1; roughly 470 for DPB1. Every repertoire in the discovery cohort had been generated on one and the same sequencing platform. Five DR-DQ haplotypes were treated as single units for association and clustering because of strong linkage in the cohort. The T cell repertoires of some 670 subjects were profiled by immunosequencing and related to cytomegalovirus serostatus. About 300 gigabases of sequencing data and 70 million to 95 million unique TCR sequences made up an early release that covered approximately 620 HLA-typed donors. Along with the roughly 710-subject first cohort, a separate validation cohort of over 90 different subjects was used. Donor age, sex, ethnicity and CMV serostatus were compiled together with the repertoire data. Paper-wide results and their limitations: Assigning TCR associations to individual alleles was difficult when HLA alleles, especially DR and DQ, strongly co-occurred. A further reported finding was that TCR beta sequences accurately predicted the HLA-A and HLA-B alleles for most subjects in the first cohort. Linkage disequilibrium might explain the correlated functional status among segregating V segments, but an unknown experimental factor could not be excluded. Presence/absence analyses assumed roughly uniform sequencing depth across donors, an assumption that may not hold. In a later genetic analysis, fewer N-insertions in productive TCRs were reported among donors in an Asian-associated ancestry cluster than the roughly 640-donor mean. A later analysis associated 16,951 TCR beta sequences with specific HLA alleles at a false discovery rate of 0.05. Broadly in line with IMGT annotations, most TCR beta V segments showed up in productive rearrangements about 87% or about 30% of the time in an earlier analysis of several hundred of the donors. A total of about 180 TCR beta chains were listed by the study as associated with cytomegalovirus. In vitro tests confirmed that a few of the cytomegalovirus-associated TCR beta chains recognize cytomegalovirus antigens. In a later analysis, the rate of TCR association differed among HLA loci, with DRB1 alleles having the most associated TCRs and HLA-C alleles having the fewest. In a later analysis, HLA-associated TCR beta chains showed more clonal expansion and lower generation probabilities than non-associated chains that were equally common. Some IMGT-functional V segments, including TRBV6-2 and TRBV6-3, could not be distinguished by the 87-base-pair reads and were therefore excluded. A group of highly shared sequence variants was considered likely to be a technical artifact of the sequencing pipeline. It was suggested by the authors that the approach could potentially be generalized to other disease states and immunological phenotypes. Only TCR beta chains were sequenced in this cohort, and the absence of alpha or paired-chain data limited detectable features. According to a later analysis, parvovirus B19, influenza, CMV and Epstein-Barr virus appeared linked to several top co-occurrence clusters. The classifier was reported to diagnose cytomegalovirus status with high specificity and sensitivity in both the original cohort and the validation cohort. Because some donors lacked HLA typing at each locus, the association tests relied only on the typed subset. In a later genetic analysis, a missense DCLRE1C variant was associated with V-gene and J-gene trimming of TCR beta chains, and the association was replicated in an independent cohort. CMV serostatus was the only immune exposure information available for the cohort. Most TCR sequences were seen in very few donors, while some public TCRs were found in many individuals. Because counts were too low, 15 to 20 rarely observed V segments, including chromosome 9 orphons, were excluded from the earlier analysis of 500 to 700 of the donors. Most CMV-associated TCR beta chains appeared to be HLA-restricted in a later analysis, and the HLA associations seemed to be driven largely by CMV exposure.

Counted from cysteine to phenylalanine, this CDR3 has 14 amino acids. Only CDR3 DNA is held: 42 bases, read in frame from base 1. The junction shows trimming of 0 bases on V and 4 bases on J, plus 8 bases between the germline ends. CDR1 and CDR2 are read off the germline V gene (reference sequence) as SEHNR and FQNEAQ. In its sample, this clone was seen a few times. Its antigen remains unidentified. Qualities for individual bases were not recorded, and no much larger clone is one base off. The cohort consisted of some 730 healthy bone marrow donors. At the time of sampling, every cohort member was nominally healthy, though immune exposures that went unrecorded were likely present. The donor was CMV seropositive and was included in the group of about 290 seropositive cohort members. A peripheral blood sample was provided by each donor, and peripheral blood mononuclear cells were used for TCR beta sequencing. The Qiagen DNeasy Blood Extraction Kit was used to extract genomic DNA from the blood cell samples.

The receptor library was made with the immunoSEQ multiplex PCR assay. For the multiplex PCR, a mixture combining 60 forward primers for TCR Vbeta segments and 13 reverse primers for TCR Jbeta segments was used. Amplification of the CDR3 region of rearranged TCR beta genes was performed with a multiplex PCR assay on genomic DNA. The Illumina HiSeq System was used to sequence the amplified TCR beta libraries as 87-base-pair reads. The paper's data handling went like this. In a later analysis, roughly 80 million unique TCR beta chains were counted across the 666 repertoires, and around 10 million of these chains were shared by at least two donors. A nearest-neighbor algorithm error-corrected the raw reads and collapsed the reads into unique sequences, merging closely related sequences to remove PCR and sequencing errors. V, D and J gene segments were assigned by aligning CDR3 sequences to IMGT reference sequences. For a sequence to be retained, a match of at least six nucleotides was required to both a V gene segment and a J gene segment. Rearrangements were classified as productive when the CDR3 lacked stop codons and remained in frame with V and J, and all other rearrangements were classified as non-productive. Following IMGT convention, CDR3 was defined as the stretch from the second conserved V-encoded cysteine up to the conserved J-encoded phenylalanine. Sequences without an unambiguous match to a single V gene segment were excluded from the earlier analysis of a few hundred of the donors. An earlier analysis of 587 of the donors classified V segments as functional when productive rearrangements were above 56.7% and as segregating when the standard deviation between donors was above 5%. To diagnose cytomegalovirus status from the catalog of TCR beta chain sequences, a statistical classification framework was built. V and J gene assignment, in a later analysis, came from comparing TCR nucleotide sequences with IMGT/GENE-DB human TR gene sequences. In a later analysis, CDR3 sequences and most-parsimonious VDJ recombination scenarios were assigned using the TCRdist pipeline. In a later analysis, each TCR beta chain was defined by its CDR3 amino acid sequence together with its V-gene family, and reads without a unique V-gene family were excluded. As a way to deal with suspected cross-contamination and a sequencing artifact, a later analysis dropped nearly 600 nucleotide sequences that were highly shared and had low generation probability. In a later analysis, a clonal expansion index was calculated for each public chain from normalized within-repertoire ranks of inferred template counts. In a later analysis, generation probabilities were computed using a VDJ recombination model fitted to out-of-frame rearrangements, and the results were checked against IGoR. In a later analysis, hypergeometric tests were used to score TCR-TCR, TCR-HLA and TCR-CMV co-occurrence, with a repertoire-size bias correction applied to TCR pairs. A later analysis estimated false discovery rates by permuting HLA or CMV assignments 20 times. In a later analysis, co-occurring TCRs were grouped using DBSCAN, with TCRdist sequence similarity added in when clustering inside HLA-allele-positive subsets. For co-occurrence clustering, repertoires with fewer than 30,000 or more than 120,000 public chains were excluded, along with five or six repertoires with anomalous nucleotide sharing. Drawn from immuneACCESS, this table holds only the in-frame rearrangements with V and J called that TCRdb kept. Clones are partly lost; checked studies trace under half to an unresolved V gene and leave the rest unexplained. D and trimming come from the DNA, and the V and J calls and clone size come from that table. A total of 150,000 or so clones appear in this sample, over 65% of them only once. The ten largest clonotypes hold around 4.5% of the sample.

Sequencing was carried out using PBMCs. The receptor was derived from a man between 18 and 29 years old in good health and CMV-seropositive. The rearrangement joined TRBV7-9 to TRBJ2-3; D gene: possibly TRBD2, on 6 matching bases. This receptor carries the CDR3 CASSLAGGSDTQYF. The nucleotides read TGTGCCAGCAGCTTAGCGGGAGGATCAGATACGCAGTATTTT.